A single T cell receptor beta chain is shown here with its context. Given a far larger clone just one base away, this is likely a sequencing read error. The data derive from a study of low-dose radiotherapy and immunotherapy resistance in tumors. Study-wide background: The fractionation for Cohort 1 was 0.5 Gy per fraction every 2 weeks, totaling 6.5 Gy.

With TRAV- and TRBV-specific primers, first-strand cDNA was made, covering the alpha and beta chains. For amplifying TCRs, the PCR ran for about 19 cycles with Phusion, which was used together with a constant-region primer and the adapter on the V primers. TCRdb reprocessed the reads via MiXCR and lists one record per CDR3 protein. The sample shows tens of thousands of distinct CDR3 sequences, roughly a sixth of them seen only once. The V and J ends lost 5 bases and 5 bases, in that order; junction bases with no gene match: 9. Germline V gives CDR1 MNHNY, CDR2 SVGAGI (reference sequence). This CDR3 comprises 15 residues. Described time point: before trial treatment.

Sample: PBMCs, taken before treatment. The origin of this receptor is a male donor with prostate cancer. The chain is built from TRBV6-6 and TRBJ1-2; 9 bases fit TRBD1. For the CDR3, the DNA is TGTGCCAGCAGTGAACCCAGGACAGGGGCGTATGGCTACACCTTC. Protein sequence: CASSEPRTGAYGYTF.